These 13 T cell receptor beta chains came from one sample sequenced in a study of glioma-infiltrating T cells. Amplification of TCR alpha and beta CDR3 regions from RNA used iRepertoire nested multiplex PCR. TCRdb used MiXCR to reprocess the multiplex PCR reads, holding one entry per CDR3 protein. The data hold more than 95,000 distinct CDR3 sequences, with less than 30% observed a single time. The sample consisted of glioma tissue, nonneoplastic brain tissue, or PBMCs (not recorded which). The receptor set was obtained from a human donor with low-grade glioma or glioblastoma, undergoing nonglioma brain surgery, or in good health (not recorded which).

This clonotype was counted ten times or more. The gene calls are TRBV4-3 and TRBJ2-1; the D is unclear. Trimming removed 1 base at V and 9 bases at J, with 4 bases between. Germline V gives CDR1 LGHNA, CDR2 YSLEER. The CDR3 is 11 amino acids. This CDR3 reads CASSQAGEQFF. The CDR3 nucleotides are TGCGCCAGCAGCCAAGCGGGTGAGCAGTTCTTC.

In regard to this clonotype: A read error is possible here, since a much larger clone lies one base away. The V and J genes are TRBV7-7 and TRBJ2-1; unclear D gene. The CDR3 length is 14 residues. Trimming left V 7 bases short and J 7 bases short, with 17 bases between. Germline values: CDR1 SSHAT, CDR2 FNYEAQ (reference sequence). CDR3 sequence: CASILSLSRNEQFF. In DNA form, the CDR3 reads TGTGCCAGCATCCTCTCCCTGAGCCGAAATGAGCAGTTCTTC.

As to this clonotype: A read error is possible here, since a much larger clone lies one base away. The V call is TRBV7-9, the J call TRBJ2-7; D is perhaps TRBD1 (6 bases). The CDR3 has 13 amino acids. V dropped 4 bases and J dropped 10 bases, with 17 bases sitting between them. Germline-derived CDR1 and CDR2 are SEHNR and FQNEAQ (reference sequence). The CDR3 nucleotides are TGTGCCAGCAGCTCACCCGTTGAGACAGGCCAGTACTTC. Encoded protein: CASSSPVETGQYF.

A few counts support this clonotype. This chain uses TRBV7-8 with TRBJ2-6; 9 positions match TRBD2. The V gene's germline CDR1 is SGHVS and CDR2 FQNEAQ. The CDR3 totals 16 residues. Losses at the gene ends were 6 bases for V and 0 bases for J; bases not matched to a gene: 3. This chain's CDR3 is CASRKTSGSGANVLTF. The DNA for the CDR3 is TGTGCCAGCAGAAAGACTAGCGGCTCTGGGGCCAACGTCCTGACTTTC.

This clonotype was recorded at least ten times. This chain links TRBV12-3 or TRBV12-4 with TRBJ1-2; possibly TRBD1 for D (5 bases). CDR3 length equals 14 residues. Trimming took off 5 bases at V and 7 bases at J, with 17 bases between the two ends. The CDR3 protein is CASSPDSDPSGYTF. The CDR3 bases are TGTGCCAGCAGTCCCGACAGTGACCCATCTGGCTACACCTTC.

This rearrangement joins TRBV10-3 to TRBJ2-2; D unclear. CDR1 and CDR2 (germline): ENHRY, SYGVKD. The V gene lost 6 bases and the J gene lost 4 bases, with 15 bases spanning the gap. The CDR3 extends over 15 amino acids. CDR3 in DNA: TGTGCCATCAGCGTTGAAAGGGTGGTCACCGGGGAGCTGTTTTTT. It translates to CAISVERVVTGELFF.

This clonotype was counted only a few times. The V call is TRBV12-3 or TRBV12-4, the J call TRBJ2-2; D may be TRBD1 (6 bases). The CDR3 consists of 14 residues. V was trimmed by 7 bases and J by 1 base, leaving 10 bases between them. CDR3 DNA sequence: TGTGCCAGCACCCGACAGGTGAACACCGGGGAGCTGTTTTTT. Encoded protein: CASTRQVNTGELFF.

This clonotype was found many times. The chain recombines TRBV28 with TRBJ2-7; D gene uncertain. The V gene's germline CDR1 is MDHEN and CDR2 SYDVKM. The V and J ends lost 6 bases and 4 bases respectively, with 10 bases between them. The CDR3 totals 12 residues. This CDR3 reads CASRRLWYEQYF. CDR3 coding DNA: TGTGCCAGCAGAAGACTGTGGTACGAGCAGTACTTC.

This clonotype occurred many times. The gene calls are TRBV4-1 and TRBJ2-5; TRBD1 matches 8 bases. The trim removed 2 bases at V and 2 bases at J, leaving 4 bases unmatched. This CDR3 contains 15 residues. CDR1 and CDR2 (germline): MGHRA, YSYEKL. For the CDR3, the DNA is TGCGCCAGCAGCCAACTTGGACAGGGACAAGAGACCCAGTACTTC. Translating it yields CASSQLGQGQETQYF.

The rearrangement uses TRBV3-1 and TRBJ2-1; D remains ambiguous. This CDR3 has 15 amino acids. V lost 3 bases and J lost 0, with 9 bases in between. From germline, CDR1 is LGHDT and CDR2 YNNKEL (reference sequence). The CDR3 reads CASSQTTSSYNEQFF. The CDR3 region has the DNA TGTGCCAGCAGCCAGACCACCAGCTCCTACAATGAGCAGTTCTTC.

Comments on this clonotype: A read error may explain this, as a much larger clone is one base away. The CDR3 reads CTSSYADRSYSGANVLTF. The CDR3 DNA sequence: TGTACCAGCAGTTACGCGGACAGGTCCTACTCTGGGGCCAACGTCCTGACTTTC. This chain uses TRBV6-2 or TRBV6-3 with TRBJ2-6; 7 nucleotides match TRBD1. This CDR3 has 18 amino acids. The germline V gene encodes CDR1 MNHEY and CDR2 SVGEGT.

This clonotype was counted at least ten times. V is TRBV2 and J is TRBJ2-1; 9 bases agree with TRBD1. CDR3 length equals 15 residues. Per the germline V gene, CDR1 is SNHLY and CDR2 is FYNNEI. Unmatched junction bases numbered 5, after V lost 6 bases and J lost 2 bases. The CDR3 loop reads CASRSGTGTYNEQFF. CDR3 in DNA: TGTGCCAGCAGGTCCGGGACAGGGACCTACAATGAGCAGTTCTTC.

Details on this clonotype: A read error may be the cause here, since a much bigger clone is one base away. V is TRBV7-9 and J is TRBJ1-1; D unclear. The CDR3 is 12 amino acids. The germline V gene encodes CDR1 SEHNR and CDR2 FQNEAQ (reference sequence). The V and J ends lost 7 bases and 5 bases respectively, with 11 bases between them. CDR3 region: CASKNGGTEAFF. CDR3 nucleotide sequence: TGTGCCAGCAAAAACGGTGGGACTGAAGCTTTCTTT.